One sample yielded the 18 T cell receptor beta chains listed below, sequenced in a study of T cells after yellow fever vaccination. MiXCR, applied by TCRdb to the 5' RACE reads, yields one record per CDR3 protein. The sample consists of 450,000 to 550,000 distinct CDR3 sequences, just over 20% of them appearing once. Sequenced here: PBMCs, sampled approximately 20 days after the first yellow fever vaccination. The receptor set was obtained from a man aged 18 to 35 who received the YFV17D yellow fever vaccine.

V usage is TRBV10-3 and J usage is TRBJ2-1; 8 bases map to TRBD1. CDR3 length: 15 residues. V lost 6 bases, J lost 6 bases, and 10 bases stayed unmatched. Germline V gene sequence: CDR1 ENHRY, CDR2 SYGVKD. Here the CDR3 DNA reads TGTGCCATCAGCCCCGGACAGGGTAGGATCAATGAGCAGTTCTTC. Translating it yields CAISPGQGRINEQFF.

This clonotype was counted only a few times. The chain employs TRBV19 and TRBJ2-7; TRBD1 aligns across 7 bases. Looked up from germline, CDR1 is LNHDA and CDR2 is SQIVND (reference sequence). V shed 7 bases, J shed 1 base, and the junction held 7 bases outside the gene matches. The CDR3 is 14 amino acids. The CDR3 is CASTPDRSSYEQYF. In DNA form, the CDR3 reads TGTGCCAGTACCCCGGACAGGTCATCCTACGAGCAGTACTTC.

This clonotype was seen a handful of times. The V and J genes are TRBV7-2 and TRBJ2-3; D possibly corresponds to TRBD2 (6 bases). CDR1 is SGHTA and CDR2 is FQGNSA in the germline V gene. The CDR3 extends over 15 amino acids. Trimming removed 5 bases at V and 4 bases at J, with 16 bases between. Written as DNA, the CDR3 is TGTGCCAGCAGCCTCGGGGATGGAGGGGCAGATACGCAGTATTTT. Its translation is CASSLGDGGADTQYF.

The chain employs TRBV7-3 and TRBJ2-1, with D possibly matching TRBD2 (6 bases). Germline lookup yields CDR1 SGHTA and CDR2 FQGTGA. V lost 5 bases to trimming and J lost 3 bases, with 8 bases between them. CDR3 size: 13 residues. CDR3 amino acids: CASSRRVYNEQFF. The CDR3 DNA sequence: TGTGCCAGCAGCCGGAGGGTCTACAATGAGCAGTTCTTC.

The rearrangement links TRBV5-1 to TRBJ2-5, with TRBD1 matching 7 bases. Looked up from germline, CDR1 is SGHRS and CDR2 is YFSETQ. This CDR3 spans 16 amino acids. Trimming cost V 0 bases and J 5 bases; bases outside gene matches: 10. This CDR3 reads CASSLVADRPGETQYF. CDR3 sequence (DNA): TGCGCCAGCAGCTTGGTCGCGGACAGGCCAGGGGAGACCCAGTACTTC.

The V and J genes are TRBV6-2 or TRBV6-3 and TRBJ2-3; D is unresolved. This CDR3 region has 15 residues. Germline CDR1 MNHEY, CDR2 SVGEGT. Trimming took off 2 bases at V and 2 bases at J, with 11 bases between the two ends. The CDR3 nucleotides read TGTGCCAGCAGTTACGGCGGTAGCAACACAGATACGCAGTATTTT. Translating gives CASSYGGSNTDTQYF.

The chain recombines TRBV24-1 with TRBJ2-7; TRBD2 aligns across 9 bases. After removal of 8 bases from V and 0 bases from J, the junction contained 16 bases not matched to a gene. Germline CDR1 reads KGHDR; CDR2 reads SFDVKD. This CDR3 has 18 residues. The CDR3: CATNFDLAGQTSSYEQYV. DNA for the CDR3: TGTGCCACCAACTTCGACCTAGCGGGACAAACTAGCTCCTACGAGCAGTACGTC.

The chain uses TRBV7-8 and TRBJ2-3, with 12 positions matching TRBD2. Germline-derived CDR1 and CDR2 are SGHVS and FQNEAQ. The CDR3 length is 16 residues. J lost 3 bases, V lost 5 bases, and 6 bases had no gene match. The CDR3 bases are TGTGCCAGCAGCCCAACTAGCGGGGGGTTAACAGATACGCAGTATTTT. Translating gives CASSPTSGGLTDTQYF.

The chain is built from TRBV5-1 and TRBJ2-5; D perhaps matches TRBD1 (5 bases). Germline V CDR1 and CDR2: SGHRS, YFSETQ. The CDR3 consists of 14 residues. V was pared by 0 bases and J by 4 bases, with 10 bases between. CDR3 sequence reads: CASSLGLGRETQYF. The CDR3, as DNA: TGCGCCAGCAGCTTGGGTTTGGGGCGAGAGACCCAGTACTTC.

The chain carries TRBV2 and TRBJ2-2; weak D call: TRBD2 (5 bases). CDR1 and CDR2 from the germline V gene are SNHLY and FYNNEI. The germline V and J ends were trimmed by 1 base and 6 bases, with 6 bases remaining between them. CDR3 length equals 13 residues. CDR3 loop: CASSEDGAGELFF. In DNA, the CDR3 is TGTGCCAGCAGTGAAGACGGGGCCGGGGAGCTGTTTTTT. Full variable domain (outside the CDR3, taken from reference TRBV2 and TRBJ2-2): EPEVTQTPSHQVTQMGQEVILRCVPISNHLYFYWYRQILGQKVEFLVSFYNNEISEKSEIFDDQFSVERPDGSNFTLKIRSTKLEDSAMYFCASSEDGAGELFFGEGSRLTVL.

This clonotype turned up a few times. The chain combines TRBV7-9 with TRBJ2-1; 13 bases fit TRBD2. The CDR3 runs to 17 residues. Per the germline V gene, CDR1 is SEHNR and CDR2 is FQNEAQ (reference sequence). V lost 1 base to trimming and J lost 8 bases; unmatched junction nucleotides: 8. The CDR3 nucleotides read TGTGCCAGCAGCTTAGTCGCGACTAGCGGGGGGTTGGATGAGCAGTTCTTC. Residues: CASSLVATSGGLDEQFF.

The V and J genes are TRBV5-6 and TRBJ1-2; TRBD1 is a possible D gene (5 bases). This CDR3 comprises 14 residues. Trimming took 1 base from V and 3 from J, leaving 10 bases between them. Germline V gives CDR1 SGHDT, CDR2 YYEEEE. The CDR3 region has the DNA TGTGCCAGCAGCTTGAGGGGAGCCGACTATGGCTACACCTTC. This gives the protein CASSLRGADYGYTF.

Only a few counts were recorded for this clonotype. The rearrangement links TRBV5-1 to TRBJ2-3; D is perhaps TRBD2 (5 bases). The CDR3 is made up of 15 amino acids. The V gene lost 1 base and the J gene lost 0 bases, with 9 bases spanning the gap. Germline values: CDR1 SGHRS, CDR2 YFSETQ. CDR3: CASSLLRESTDTQYF. CDR3 bases: TGCGCCAGCAGCTTGTTGAGGGAAAGCACAGATACGCAGTATTTT.

This clonotype has just a few counts. The rearrangement joins TRBV5-1 to TRBJ1-1, with a possible D match to TRBD1 (6 bases). The V and J ends lost 4 bases and 1 base respectively, with 14 bases between them. The CDR3 runs to 15 residues. Looked up from germline, CDR1 is SGHRS and CDR2 is YFSETQ. CDR3 region: CASSRAGTQNTEAFF. The CDR3 nucleotides read TGCGCCAGCAGCCGCGCCGGGACACAGAACACTGAAGCTTTCTTT.

The gene calls are TRBV5-6 and TRBJ1-2; D gene ambiguous. CDR1 is SGHDT and CDR2 is YYEEEE in the germline V gene. V lost 2 bases to trimming and J lost 3 bases, with 14 bases between them. There are 15 residues in the CDR3. As DNA, the CDR3 is TGTGCCAGCAGCTTTTCATTACAGCTAGACTATGGCTACACCTTC. Translating gives CASSFSLQLDYGYTF.

The chain links TRBV20-1 to TRBJ2-7; D is possibly TRBD2 (6 bases). Germline CDR1 is DFQATT and CDR2 is SNEGSKA (reference sequence). The ends were cut back, 5 bases at V and 1 base at J, with 12 bases in the middle. The CDR3 is 13 amino acids. CDR3 sequence reads: CSAFDGRSYEQYV. The DNA of the CDR3 is TGCAGTGCTTTTGATGGGAGGTCCTACGAGCAGTACGTC.

The table lists this clonotype with a few counts. CDR3 loop: CASSSGQGEQQYF. In DNA form, the CDR3 reads TGCGCCAGCAGCTCTGGACAGGGGGAACAGCAGTACTTC. This sequence joins TRBV5-1 and TRBJ2-7; TRBD1 aligns across 10 bases. The CDR3 is 13 residues long. J was trimmed by 8 bases and V by 3 bases; bases with no gene match: 5. Germline CDR1 reads SGHRS; CDR2 reads YFSETQ.

The chain combines TRBV19 with TRBJ2-7; D is ambiguous. Trimming removed 3 bases from V and 4 bases from J, with 10 bases in between. CDR1 and CDR2 (germline): LNHDA, SQIVND (reference sequence). This CDR3 contains 13 residues. CDR3 residues: CASSITPGYEQYF. The DNA for the CDR3 is TGTGCCAGTAGTATCACACCGGGTTACGAGCAGTACTTC.